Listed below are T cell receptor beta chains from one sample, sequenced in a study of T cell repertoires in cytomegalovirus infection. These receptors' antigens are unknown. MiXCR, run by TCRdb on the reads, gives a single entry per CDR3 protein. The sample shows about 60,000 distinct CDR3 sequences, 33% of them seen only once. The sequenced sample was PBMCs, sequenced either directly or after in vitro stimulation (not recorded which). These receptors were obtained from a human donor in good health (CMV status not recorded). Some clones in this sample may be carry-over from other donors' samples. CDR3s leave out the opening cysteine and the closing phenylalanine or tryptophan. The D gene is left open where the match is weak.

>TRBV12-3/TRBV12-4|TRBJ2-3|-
ASSQTTDTQY
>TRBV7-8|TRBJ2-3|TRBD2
ASSPLSGRATDTQY
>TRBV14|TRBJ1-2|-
ASSHSHGSPTGGAGYT
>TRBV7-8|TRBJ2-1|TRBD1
ASSRRRPGQGDNEQF
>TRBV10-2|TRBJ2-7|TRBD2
ASSVPGLPGLADYEQY
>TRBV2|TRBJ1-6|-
ASSVRGPVNSPLH
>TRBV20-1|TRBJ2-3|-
SARVTGPDTQY
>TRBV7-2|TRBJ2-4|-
ASSLASHVGEVAKNIQY
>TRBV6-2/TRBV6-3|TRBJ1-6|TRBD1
ASSYGTGHQALH
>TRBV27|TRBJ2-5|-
ASGNTNYQETQY
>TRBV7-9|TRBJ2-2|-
ASSPTGLFTGELF
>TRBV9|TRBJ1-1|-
ASSVQALNTEAF
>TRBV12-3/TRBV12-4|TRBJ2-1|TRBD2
ASRILADNEQF
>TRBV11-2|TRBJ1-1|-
ASGGARSGTEAF
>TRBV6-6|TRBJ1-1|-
ASSLTAHLNTEAF
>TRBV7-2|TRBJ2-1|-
ASSLEYLAPDNEQF
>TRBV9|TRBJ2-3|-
ASNLIGSTDTQY
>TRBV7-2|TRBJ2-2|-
ASSFYRGGAGELF